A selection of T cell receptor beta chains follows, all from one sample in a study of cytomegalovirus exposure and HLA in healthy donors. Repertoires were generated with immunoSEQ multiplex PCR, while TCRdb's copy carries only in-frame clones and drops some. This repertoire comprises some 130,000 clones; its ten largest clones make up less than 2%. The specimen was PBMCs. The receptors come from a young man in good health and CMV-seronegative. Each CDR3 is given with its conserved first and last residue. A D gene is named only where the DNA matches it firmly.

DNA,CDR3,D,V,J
TGTGCCAGCAGCTCGGAGGTTTGGGGTGAAGCTTTCTTT,CASSSEVWGEAFF,-,TRBV5-5,TRBJ1-1
TGTGCCTGGAGCACAGGGGTTGATCAGCCCCAGCATTTT,CAWSTGVDQPQHF,TRBD1,TRBV30,TRBJ1-5
TGTGCCACCAGCAGAGACCGCCCGAGACAGGGGCCCCAGCATTTT,CATSRDRPRQGPQHF,TRBD1,TRBV15,TRBJ1-5
TGTGCCAGCAGCGAAGGACATAACACCGGGGAGCTGTTTTTT,CASSEGHNTGELFF,-,TRBV9,TRBJ2-2
TGTGCCAGCATTGGAGGCAGGGGTACTGAAGCTTTCTTT,CASIGGRGTEAFF,-,TRBV28,TRBJ1-1
TGCGCCAGCAGCCCCGGGACAGGGTCGCATTACTCCTACGAGCAGTACTTC,CASSPGTGSHYSYEQYF,TRBD1,TRBV4-3,TRBJ2-7
TGCAGTGGAGAACCCTATCGCTACACCTTC,CSGEPYRYTF,-,TRBV20-1,TRBJ1-2
TGTGCCAGCAGACGGACCGGGGAGCTGTTTTTT,CASRRTGELFF,-,TRBV7-6,TRBJ2-2
TGTGCCAGCTCACAATCCGGGTCTGGAAACACCATATATTTT,CASSQSGSGNTIYF,-,TRBV18,TRBJ1-3
TGCGCCAGCAGCCAACTTATGGACAGGTCCAACTATGGCTACACCTTC,CASSQLMDRSNYGYTF,TRBD1,TRBV4-1,TRBJ1-2
TGTGCCAGCAGTGACGGCTCCGAGCAGTTCTTC,CASSDGSEQFF,-,TRBV6-4,TRBJ2-1
TGTGCCAGCAGGCTATATGCAGCAGATTTTGGGCCCTATGGCTACACCTTC,CASRLYAADFGPYGYTF,-,TRBV7-2,TRBJ1-2
TGTGCCAGTAGTATAGATCCCTCACAGGGCCGCGGCACCGGGGAGCTGTTTTTT,CASSIDPSQGRGTGELFF,-,TRBV19,TRBJ2-2
TGTGCCAGCAGCCCGGACAGGCGCACAGATACGCAGTATTTT,CASSPDRRTDTQYF,TRBD1,TRBV6-1,TRBJ2-3
TGTGCCAGCAGGTCTACAGGGTACTACGAGCAGTACTTC,CASRSTGYYEQYF,-,TRBV6-5,TRBJ2-7
TGTGCCAGCAGCTTATATGGGGGAGGCGCAGGTTATGAGCAGTTCTTC,CASSLYGGGAGYEQFF,-,TRBV7-2,TRBJ2-1
TGCGCCAGCAGCCCCAGTACAGGGGTCCTAACGGAGGCTTTCTTT,CASSPSTGVLTEAFF,TRBD1,TRBV4-1,TRBJ1-1
TGTGCCATCACAATGGGACTTCGCAATGAGCAGTTCTTC,CAITMGLRNEQFF,-,TRBV10-3,TRBJ2-1
TGTGCCAGCAGCGCAAGCGGGGGCCCATACGAGCAGTACTTC,CASSASGGPYEQYF,TRBD2,TRBV7-9,TRBJ2-7
TGTGCCAGCAGTTGGGGACAGGAGGACTATGGCTACACCTTC,CASSWGQEDYGYTF,TRBD1,TRBV6-5,TRBJ1-2
TGTGCCTGGACAGACGGGTGGAACACTGAAGCTTTCTTT,CAWTDGWNTEAFF,-,TRBV30,TRBJ1-1
TGTGCCAGCAGTTCGACTCGGGCGGGTACGCAGTATTTT,CASSSTRAGTQYF,-,TRBV28,TRBJ2-3
TGCGCCAGCAGCGGCATAACAGGGAATTACGAGCAGTACTTC,CASSGITGNYEQYF,-,TRBV5-1,TRBJ2-7
TGTGCCAGCAGTTCGCTACTAGCGGGACACTACGAGCAGTACTTC,CASSSLLAGHYEQYF,TRBD2,TRBV28,TRBJ2-7
TGCGCCAGCAGCTTGGCCACGTTAGGGACTAGCGGGCACAATGAGCAGTTCTTC,CASSLATLGTSGHNEQFF,TRBD2,TRBV5-1,TRBJ2-1
TGTGCCAGCAGTGGGACAGGGGGCTATAATTCACCCCTCCACTTT,CASSGTGGYNSPLHF,TRBD1,TRBV6-1,TRBJ1-6
TGTGCCAGCAGCTTACCCGCAGGGCCCTCCGAAGAGACCCAGTACTTC,CASSLPAGPSEETQYF,-,TRBV7-6,TRBJ2-5
TGTGCCAGCAGTTTCTTCGGGTCTCACGGCGCCGGGGAGCTGTTTTTT,CASSFFGSHGAGELFF,-,TRBV27,TRBJ2-2
TGCGCCAGCAGACCCGGGACAGAGCTTTATAGCAATCAGCCCCAGCATTTT,CASRPGTELYSNQPQHF,TRBD1,TRBV5-1,TRBJ1-5
TGTGCCAGCAGTTTTCTCTTGGAGCGGGGGGACGAGCAGTACTTC,CASSFLLERGDEQYF,TRBD2,TRBV28,TRBJ2-7
TGTGCCAGCAGCTTAGGACTAGGGGGGGGGACCCAGTACTTC,CASSLGLGGGTQYF,-,TRBV13,TRBJ2-5
TGTGCCAGCAGCTCCGCCCATTTCGCTAGCTATGGCTACACCTTC,CASSSAHFASYGYTF,-,TRBV9,TRBJ1-2
TGTGCCAGCAGCATGCTAGCGGGGAACACCGGGGAGCTGTTTTTT,CASSMLAGNTGELFF,TRBD2,TRBV7-3,TRBJ2-2
TGTGCCAGCCTCGAAGGATGGAGCACTGAAGCTTTCTTT,CASLEGWSTEAFF,-,TRBV7-8,TRBJ1-1
TGTGCCAGCTCTTCGACAGGCAGGTACGAGCAGTACTTC,CASSSTGRYEQYF,-,TRBV27,TRBJ2-7
-,CSSTQGTYGCTF,-,TRBV29-1,TRBJ1-2
TGTGCCAGCAGCTTTCCCTGGGACAACAATGAGCAGTTCTTC,CASSFPWDNNEQFF,-,TRBV7-2,TRBJ2-1
TGTGCCAGCAAACCGAGGGTCCCGAGACTAGCGGGAGAAAATGAGCAGTTCTTC,CASKPRVPRLAGENEQFF,TRBD2,TRBV7-9,TRBJ2-1
TGTGCCAGCAGTGGGGGCCTCTCGGGTAATCAGCCCCAGCATTTT,CASSGGLSGNQPQHF,-,TRBV6-1,TRBJ1-5
TGTGCCAGCAGCTTAGTGGGGGCCCTTCCCTACGAGCAGTACTTC,CASSLVGALPYEQYF,-,TRBV13,TRBJ2-7
TGTGCCAGCAGCTTAATTATCTGGGCGGGAGAGGACACTGAAGCTTTCTTT,CASSLIIWAGEDTEAFF,-,TRBV11-3,TRBJ1-1
TGTGCCAGCAGCTCGATTCCAGGGGCCCCCTACGAGCAGTACTTC,CASSSIPGAPYEQYF,-,TRBV7-3,TRBJ2-7
TGTGCCAGTAGTATCGTAGTATGGGGACAGGGGGCAGCTGGGGCCAACGTCCTGACTTTC,CASSIVVWGQGAAGANVLTF,TRBD1,TRBV19,TRBJ2-6
TGTGCCAGCAGCTTAGGGGGGACAGGGGCTGATGGCTACACCTTC,CASSLGGTGADGYTF,TRBD1,TRBV7-6,TRBJ1-2
TGCGCCAGCAGCCAAGATCCCAGCGCTACCCGTTCTGGGGCCAACGTCCTGACTTTC,CASSQDPSATRSGANVLTF,-,TRBV4-3,TRBJ2-6
TGTGCCAGCAGTTTATCGCGGGGGGTGGGAGGGGTCACTGAAGCTTTCTTT,CASSLSRGVGGVTEAFF,-,TRBV27,TRBJ1-1
TGCGCCAGCAGCCAAGATCGTCGGACAGGGGGCGGTGGCTACACCTTC,CASSQDRRTGGGGYTF,TRBD1,TRBV4-3,TRBJ1-2
TGTGCCAGCAGCCGGCAGGGATGGGGCGACACTGAAGCTTTCTTT,CASSRQGWGDTEAFF,-,TRBV2,TRBJ1-1
TGCGCCAGCAGCCCCGTCGGTAGAGAGACCCAGTACTTC,CASSPVGRETQYF,-,TRBV5-1,TRBJ2-5
TGTGCCAGCAGCGTAGACAGGGATGGCTACACCTTC,CASSVDRDGYTF,-,TRBV9,TRBJ1-2
TGTGCCAGCAGCTTAGTGGGAGGGGATACGCAGTATTTT,CASSLVGGDTQYF,TRBD2,TRBV7-2,TRBJ2-3
TGTGCCAGCAGTGAAATAGCGAGGAGGGGCGAGCAGTACTTC,CASSEIARRGEQYF,-,TRBV6-1,TRBJ2-7
TGTGCCAGCAGCCTCCAGAAGGAGGGCGCGAACACCGGGGAGCTGTTTTTT,CASSLQKEGANTGELFF,-,TRBV7-9,TRBJ2-2
TGTGCCAGCAGCCGAAGCGGGCCTTCATACAATGAGCAGTTCTTC,CASSRSGPSYNEQFF,-,TRBV9,TRBJ2-1